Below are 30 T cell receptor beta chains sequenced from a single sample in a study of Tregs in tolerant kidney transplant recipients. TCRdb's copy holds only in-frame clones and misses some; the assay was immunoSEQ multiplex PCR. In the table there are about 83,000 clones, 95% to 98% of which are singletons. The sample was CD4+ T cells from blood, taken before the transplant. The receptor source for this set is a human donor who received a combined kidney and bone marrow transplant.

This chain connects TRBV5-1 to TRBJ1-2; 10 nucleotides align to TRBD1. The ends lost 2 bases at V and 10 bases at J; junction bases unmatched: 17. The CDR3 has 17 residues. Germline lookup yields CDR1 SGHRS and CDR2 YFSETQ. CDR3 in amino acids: CASSFASGTGALGLYTF. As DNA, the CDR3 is TGCGCCAGCAGCTTTGCTTCCGGGACAGGGGCACTAGGGCTCTACACCTTC.

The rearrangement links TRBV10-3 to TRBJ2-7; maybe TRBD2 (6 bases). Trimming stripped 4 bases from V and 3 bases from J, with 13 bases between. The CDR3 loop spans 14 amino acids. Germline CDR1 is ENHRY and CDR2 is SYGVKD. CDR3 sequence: CAISVAGIGYEQYF. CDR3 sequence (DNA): TGTGCCATCAGTGTGGCGGGGATAGGCTACGAGCAGTACTTC.

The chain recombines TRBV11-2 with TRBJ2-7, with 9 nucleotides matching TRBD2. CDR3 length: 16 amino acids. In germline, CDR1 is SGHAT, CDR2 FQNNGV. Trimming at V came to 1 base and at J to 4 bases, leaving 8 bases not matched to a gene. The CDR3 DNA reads TGTGCCAGCAGCTTAGTGTCGGCTAGCGGGGTTTACGAGCAGTACTTC. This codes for CASSLVSASGVYEQYF.

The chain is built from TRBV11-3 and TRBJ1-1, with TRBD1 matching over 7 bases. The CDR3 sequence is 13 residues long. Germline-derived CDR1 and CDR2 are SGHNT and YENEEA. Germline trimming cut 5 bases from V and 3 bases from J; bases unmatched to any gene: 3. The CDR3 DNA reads TGTGCCAGCAGCCGTGACAGGGACACTGAAGCTTTCTTT. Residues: CASSRDRDTEAFF. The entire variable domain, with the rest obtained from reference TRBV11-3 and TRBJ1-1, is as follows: EAGVVQSPRYKIIEKKQPVAFWCNPISGHNTLYWYLQNLGQGPELLIRYENEEAVDDSQLPKDRFSAERLKGVDSTLKIQPAELGDSAVYLCASSRDRDTEAFFGQGTRLTVV.

The CDR3 DNA is TGTGCCAGCACCTCGCGACTAGCGGGAGGAAGGGAGCAGTTCTTC. Translating it yields CASTSRLAGGREQFF. The V call is TRBV2, the J call TRBJ2-1; 13 bases agree with TRBD2. The germline gives CDR1 SNHLY, CDR2 FYNNEI. Losses at the gene ends were 7 bases for V and 10 bases for J; bases not matched to a gene: 10. CDR3 length equals 15 residues.

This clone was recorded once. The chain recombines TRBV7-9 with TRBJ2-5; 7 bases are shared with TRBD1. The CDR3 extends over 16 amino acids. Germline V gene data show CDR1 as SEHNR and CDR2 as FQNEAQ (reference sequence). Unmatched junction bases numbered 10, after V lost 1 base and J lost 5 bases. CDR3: CASSLEAKGARETQYF. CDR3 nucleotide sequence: TGTGCCAGCAGCTTAGAGGCGAAGGGGGCTAGGGAGACCCAGTACTTC.

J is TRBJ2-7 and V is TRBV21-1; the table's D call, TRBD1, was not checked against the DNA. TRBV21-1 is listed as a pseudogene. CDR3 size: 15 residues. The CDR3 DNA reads TGTGCCAGCAGCAAAGGCAGGGAACCTCGGTGGGAGCAGTACTTC. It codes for CASSKGREPRWEQYF.

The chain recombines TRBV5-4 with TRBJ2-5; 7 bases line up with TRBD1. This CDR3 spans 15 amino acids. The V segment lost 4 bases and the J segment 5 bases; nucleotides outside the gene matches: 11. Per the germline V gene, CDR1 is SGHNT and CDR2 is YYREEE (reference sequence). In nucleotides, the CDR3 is TGTGCCAGCAGCGAGGATAGGGGGCCAAGGGAGACCCAGTACTTC. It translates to CASSEDRGPRETQYF. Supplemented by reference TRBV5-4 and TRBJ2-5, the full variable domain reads ETGVTQSPTHLIKTRGQQVTLRCSSQSGHNTVSWYQQALGQGPQFIFQYYREEENGRGNFPPRFSGLQFPNYSSELNVNALELDDSALYLCASSEDRGPRETQYFGPGTRLLVL.

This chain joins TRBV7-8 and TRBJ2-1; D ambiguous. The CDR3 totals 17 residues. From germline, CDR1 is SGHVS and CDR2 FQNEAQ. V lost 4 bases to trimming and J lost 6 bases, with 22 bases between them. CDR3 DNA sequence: TGTGCCAGCAGCTCCCAATTTAGCCCCCTACGCCCCAATGAGCAGTTCTTC. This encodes CASSSQFSPLRPNEQFF.

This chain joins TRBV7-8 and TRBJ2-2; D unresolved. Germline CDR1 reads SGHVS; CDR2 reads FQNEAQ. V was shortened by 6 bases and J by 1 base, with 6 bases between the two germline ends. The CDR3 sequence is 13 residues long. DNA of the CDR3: TGTGCCAGCAGTATCCGGAACACCGGGGAGCTGTTTTTT. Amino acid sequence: CASSIRNTGELFF.

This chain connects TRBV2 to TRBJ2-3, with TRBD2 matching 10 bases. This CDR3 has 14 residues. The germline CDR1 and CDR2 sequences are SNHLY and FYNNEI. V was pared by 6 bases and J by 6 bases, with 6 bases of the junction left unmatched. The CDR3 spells CASSYSGRSDTQYF. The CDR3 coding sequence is TGTGCCAGCAGCTATAGCGGGAGGTCGGATACGCAGTATTTT.

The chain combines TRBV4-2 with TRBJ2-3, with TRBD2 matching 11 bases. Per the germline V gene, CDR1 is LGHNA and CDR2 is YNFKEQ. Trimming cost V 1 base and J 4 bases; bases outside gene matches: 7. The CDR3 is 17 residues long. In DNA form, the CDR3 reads TGTGCCAGCAGCCAAGTTATCACTAGCGGGAGTGCAGATACGCAGTATTTT. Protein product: CASSQVITSGSADTQYF.

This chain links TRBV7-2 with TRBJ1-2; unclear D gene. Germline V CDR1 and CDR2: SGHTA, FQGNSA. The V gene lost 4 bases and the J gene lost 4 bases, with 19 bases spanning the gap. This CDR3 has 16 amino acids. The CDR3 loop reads CASSSGRAQAIYGYTF. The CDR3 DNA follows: TGTGCCAGCAGCTCCGGGAGGGCGCAGGCTATCTATGGCTACACCTTC.

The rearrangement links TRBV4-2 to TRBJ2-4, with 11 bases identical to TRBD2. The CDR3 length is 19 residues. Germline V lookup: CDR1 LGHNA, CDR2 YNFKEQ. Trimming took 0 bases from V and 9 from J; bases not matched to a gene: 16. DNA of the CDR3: TGTGCCAGCAGCCAAGACCCTACAGGCACTAGCGGGAGTTTGAGCATTCAGTACTTC. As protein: CASSQDPTGTSGSLSIQYF.

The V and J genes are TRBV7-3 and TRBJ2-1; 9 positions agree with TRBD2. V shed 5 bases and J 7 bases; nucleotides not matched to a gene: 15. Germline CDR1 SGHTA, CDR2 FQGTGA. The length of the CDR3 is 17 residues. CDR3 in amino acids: CASSRMVAGGAGNEQFF. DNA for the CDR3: TGTGCCAGCAGCCGAATGGTCGCGGGGGGGGCGGGTAATGAGCAGTTCTTC. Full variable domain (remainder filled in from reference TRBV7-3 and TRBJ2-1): GAGVSQTPSNKVTEKGKYVELRCDPISGHTALYWYRQSLGQGPEFLIYFQGTGAADDSGLPNDRFFAVRPEGSVSTLKIQRTERGDSAVYLCASSRMVAGGAGNEQFFGPGTRLTVL.

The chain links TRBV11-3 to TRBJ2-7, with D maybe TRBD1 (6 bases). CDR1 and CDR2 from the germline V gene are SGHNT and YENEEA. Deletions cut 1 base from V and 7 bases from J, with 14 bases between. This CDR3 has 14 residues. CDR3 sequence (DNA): TGTGCCAGCAGCTTAGCAGGGGCGTCTGGGGAGCAGTACTTC. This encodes CASSLAGASGEQYF.

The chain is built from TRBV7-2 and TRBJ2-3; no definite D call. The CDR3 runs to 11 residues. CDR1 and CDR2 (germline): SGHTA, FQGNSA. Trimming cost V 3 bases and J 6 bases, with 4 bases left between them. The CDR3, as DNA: TGTGCCAGCAGCTTTCTGGATACGCAGTATTTT. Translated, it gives CASSFLDTQYF.

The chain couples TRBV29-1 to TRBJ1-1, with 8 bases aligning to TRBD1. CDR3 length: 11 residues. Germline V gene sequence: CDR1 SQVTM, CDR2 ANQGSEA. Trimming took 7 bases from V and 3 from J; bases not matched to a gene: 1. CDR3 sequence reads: CSGGQDTEAFF. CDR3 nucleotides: TGCAGCGGGGGACAGGACACTGAAGCTTTCTTT.

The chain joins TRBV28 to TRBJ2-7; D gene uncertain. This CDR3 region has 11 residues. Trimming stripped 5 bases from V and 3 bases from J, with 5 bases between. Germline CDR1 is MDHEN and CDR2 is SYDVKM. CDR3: CASSKYYEQYF. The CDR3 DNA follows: TGTGCCAGCAGTAAATACTACGAGCAGTACTTC.

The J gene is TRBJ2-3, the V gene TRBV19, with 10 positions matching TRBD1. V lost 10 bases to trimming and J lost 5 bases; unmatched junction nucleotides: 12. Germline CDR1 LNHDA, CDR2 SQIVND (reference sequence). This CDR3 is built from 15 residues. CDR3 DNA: TGTGCCACGGGACCGGGACAGGGGAAGGGAGATACGCAGTATTTT. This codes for CATGPGQGKGDTQYF.

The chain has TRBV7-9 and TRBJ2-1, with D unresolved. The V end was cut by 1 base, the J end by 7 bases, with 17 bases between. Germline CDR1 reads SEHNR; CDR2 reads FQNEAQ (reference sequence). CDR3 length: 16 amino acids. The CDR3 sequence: CASSLGSVPSVNEQFF. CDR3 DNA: TGTGCCAGCAGCTTAGGTTCAGTCCCTAGTGTGAATGAGCAGTTCTTC.

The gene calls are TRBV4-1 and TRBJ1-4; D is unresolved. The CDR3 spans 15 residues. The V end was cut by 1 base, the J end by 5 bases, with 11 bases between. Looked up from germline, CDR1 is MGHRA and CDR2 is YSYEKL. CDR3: CASSQVSSRNEKLFF. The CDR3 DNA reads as TGCGCCAGCAGCCAAGTATCCAGTCGAAATGAAAAACTGTTTTTT.

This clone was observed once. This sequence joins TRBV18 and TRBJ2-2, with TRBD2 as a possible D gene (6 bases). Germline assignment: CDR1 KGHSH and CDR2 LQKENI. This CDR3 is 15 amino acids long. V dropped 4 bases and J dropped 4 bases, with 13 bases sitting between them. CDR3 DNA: TGTGCCAGCTCACTCACCCTCGGGGGCACCGGGGAGCTGTTTTTT. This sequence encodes CASSLTLGGTGELFF.

The CDR3 region is CASSLIGRGRFDYGYTF. The DNA for the CDR3 is TGTGCCAGCAGCTTAATCGGAAGGGGGCGGTTTGACTATGGCTACACCTTC. The chain recombines TRBV7-2 with TRBJ1-2, with 7 bases matching TRBD1. V lost 2 bases and J lost 3; bases outside the gene matches: 12. The CDR3 sequence is 17 residues long. CDR1 is SGHTA, CDR2 FQGNSA, per germline. Variable domain in full (rest from reference TRBV7-2 and TRBJ1-2): GAGVSQSPSNKVTEKGKDVELRCDPISGHTALYWYRQSLGQGLEFLIYFQGNSAPDKSGLPSDRFSAERTGGSVSTLTIQRTQQEDSAVYLCASSLIGRGRFDYGYTFGSGTRLTVV.

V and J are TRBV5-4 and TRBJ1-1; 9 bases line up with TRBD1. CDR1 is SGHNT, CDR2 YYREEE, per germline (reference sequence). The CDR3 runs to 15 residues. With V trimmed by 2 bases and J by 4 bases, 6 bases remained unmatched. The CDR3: CASSFGDRAGTEAFF. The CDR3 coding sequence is TGTGCCAGCAGCTTTGGGGACAGGGCGGGCACTGAAGCTTTCTTT.

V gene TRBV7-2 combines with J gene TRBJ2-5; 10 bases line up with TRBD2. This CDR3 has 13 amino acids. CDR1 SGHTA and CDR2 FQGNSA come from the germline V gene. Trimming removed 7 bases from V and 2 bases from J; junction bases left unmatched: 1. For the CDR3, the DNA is TGTGCCAGCAAACTAGCGGGGCAAGAGACCCAGTACTTC. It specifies CASKLAGQETQYF.

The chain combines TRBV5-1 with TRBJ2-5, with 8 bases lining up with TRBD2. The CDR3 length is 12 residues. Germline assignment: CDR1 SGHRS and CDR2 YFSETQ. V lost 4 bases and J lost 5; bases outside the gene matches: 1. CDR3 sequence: CASSKRGETQYF. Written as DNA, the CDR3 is TGCGCCAGCAGCAAGCGGGGGGAGACCCAGTACTTC.

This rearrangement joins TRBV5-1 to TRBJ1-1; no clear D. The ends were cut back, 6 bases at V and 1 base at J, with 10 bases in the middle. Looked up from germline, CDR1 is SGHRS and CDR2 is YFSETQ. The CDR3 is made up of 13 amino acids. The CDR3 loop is CASTASTNTEAFF. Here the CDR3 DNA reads TGCGCCAGCACGGCTAGCACGAACACTGAAGCTTTCTTT.

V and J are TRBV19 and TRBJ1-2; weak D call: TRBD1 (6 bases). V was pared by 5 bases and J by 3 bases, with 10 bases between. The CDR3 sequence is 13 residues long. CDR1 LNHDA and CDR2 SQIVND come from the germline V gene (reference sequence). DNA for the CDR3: TGTGCCAGTAGTCTCAGGGGCGACTATGGCTACACCTTC. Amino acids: CASSLRGDYGYTF.

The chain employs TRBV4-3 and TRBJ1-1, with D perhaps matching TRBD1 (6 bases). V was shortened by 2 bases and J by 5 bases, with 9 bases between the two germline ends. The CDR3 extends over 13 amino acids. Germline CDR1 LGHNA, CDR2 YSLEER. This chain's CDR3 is CASSQSRGTEAFF. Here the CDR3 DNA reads TGCGCCAGCAGCCAATCCAGGGGAACTGAAGCTTTCTTT.